This TCR beta chain was identified in a study of cytomegalovirus exposure and HLA in healthy donors. This clone was counted a few times. TCRdb's table, derived via immunoSEQ multiplex PCR, lists solely in-frame clones and lacks some. In the table there are about 190,000 clones, 86% of which are singletons. V trimming: 2 bases; J trimming: 1 base; junction bases outside the gene matches: 5. Germline CDR1 reads SNHLY; CDR2 reads FYNNEI. The CDR3 spans 16 residues. The receptor was isolated from a woman younger than 35 in good health and CMV-seronegative. The sample was PBMCs. The V gene is TRBV2, the J gene TRBJ1-5; 7 bases are a match to TRBD1. This CDR3 reads CASSEFGTVSNQPQHF. The CDR3 nucleotides are TGTGCCAGCAGTGAATTCGGGACAGTGAGCAATCAGCCCCAGCATTTT.